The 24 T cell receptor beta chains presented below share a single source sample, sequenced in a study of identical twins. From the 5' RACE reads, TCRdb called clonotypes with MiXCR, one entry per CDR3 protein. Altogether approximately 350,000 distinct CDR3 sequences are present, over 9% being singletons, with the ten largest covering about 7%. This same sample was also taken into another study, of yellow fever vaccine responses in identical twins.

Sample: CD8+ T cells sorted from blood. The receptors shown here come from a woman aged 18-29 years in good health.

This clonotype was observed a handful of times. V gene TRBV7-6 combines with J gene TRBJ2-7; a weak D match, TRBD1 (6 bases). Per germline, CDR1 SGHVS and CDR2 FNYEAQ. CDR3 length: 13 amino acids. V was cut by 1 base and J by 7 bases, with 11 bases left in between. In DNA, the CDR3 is TGTGCCAGCAGCTTAGTGGGGGCGAGGGAGCAGTACTTC. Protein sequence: CASSLVGAREQYF. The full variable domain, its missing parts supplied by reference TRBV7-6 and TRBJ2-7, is GAGVSQSPRYKVTKRGQDVALRCDPISGHVSLYWYRQALGQGPEFLTYFNYEAQQDKSGLPNDRFSAERPEGSISTLTIQRTEQRDSAMYRCASSLVGAREQYFGPGTRLTVT.

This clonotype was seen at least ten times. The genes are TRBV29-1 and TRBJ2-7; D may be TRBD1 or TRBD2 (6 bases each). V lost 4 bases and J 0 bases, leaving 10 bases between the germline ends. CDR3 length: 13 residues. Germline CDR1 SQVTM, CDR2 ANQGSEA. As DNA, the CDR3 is TGCAGCGTTGTAGGGGGGACCTCCTACGAGCAGTACTTC. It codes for CSVVGGTSYEQYF.

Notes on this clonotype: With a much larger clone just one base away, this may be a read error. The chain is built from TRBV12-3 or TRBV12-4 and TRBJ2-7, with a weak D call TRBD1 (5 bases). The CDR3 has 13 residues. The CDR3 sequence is CASSHDSSYGQYF. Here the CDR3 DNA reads TGTGCCAGCAGTCACGACAGCTCCTACGGGCAGTACTTC.

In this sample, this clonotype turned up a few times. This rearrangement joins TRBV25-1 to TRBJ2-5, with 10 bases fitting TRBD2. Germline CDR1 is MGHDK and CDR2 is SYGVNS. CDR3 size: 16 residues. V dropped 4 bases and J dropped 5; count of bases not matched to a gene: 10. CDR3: CASSVASGGARETQYF. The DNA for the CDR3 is TGTGCCAGCAGTGTGGCCAGCGGGGGGGCGCGGGAGACCCAGTACTTC. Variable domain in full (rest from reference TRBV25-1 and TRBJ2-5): EADIYQTPRYLVIGTGKKITLECSQTMGHDKMYWYQQDPGMELHLIHYSYGVNSTEKGDLSSESTVSRIRTEHFPLTLESARPSHTSQYLCASSVASGGARETQYFGPGTRLLVL.

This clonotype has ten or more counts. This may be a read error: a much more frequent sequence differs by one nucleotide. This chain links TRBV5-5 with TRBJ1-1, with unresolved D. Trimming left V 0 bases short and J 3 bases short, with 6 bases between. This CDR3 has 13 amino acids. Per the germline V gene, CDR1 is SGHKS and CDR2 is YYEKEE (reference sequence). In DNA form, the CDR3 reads TGTGCCAGCAGCTTGGGGGTGGACACTGAAGCTTTCTTT. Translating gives CASSLGVDTEAFF. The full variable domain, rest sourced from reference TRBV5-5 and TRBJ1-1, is DAGVTQSPTHLIKTRGQQVTLRCSPISGHKSVSWYQQVLGQGPQFIFQYYEKEERGRGNFPDRFSARQFPNYSSELNVNALLLGDSALYLCASSLGVDTEAFFGQGTRLTVV.

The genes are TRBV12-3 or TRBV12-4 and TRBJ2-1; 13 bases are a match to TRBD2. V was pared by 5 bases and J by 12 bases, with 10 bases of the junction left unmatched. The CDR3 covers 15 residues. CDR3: CASSHTSGGAGGQFF. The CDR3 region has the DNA TGTGCCAGCAGTCATACTAGCGGGGGGGCCGGAGGGCAGTTCTTC.

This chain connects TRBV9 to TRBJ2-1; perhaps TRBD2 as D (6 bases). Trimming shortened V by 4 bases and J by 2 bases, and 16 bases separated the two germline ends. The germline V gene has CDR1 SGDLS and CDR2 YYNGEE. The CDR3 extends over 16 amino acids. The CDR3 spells CASSLRERITYNEQFF. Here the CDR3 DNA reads TGTGCCAGCAGCCTCCGGGAGCGGATAACCTACAATGAGCAGTTCTTC.

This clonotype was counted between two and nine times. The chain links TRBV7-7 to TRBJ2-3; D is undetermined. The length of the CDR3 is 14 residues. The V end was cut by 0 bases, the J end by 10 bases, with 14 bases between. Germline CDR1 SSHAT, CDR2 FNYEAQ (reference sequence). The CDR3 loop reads CASSLAAGSRPQYF. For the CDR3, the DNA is TGTGCCAGCAGCTTAGCTGCCGGCAGTCGTCCGCAGTATTTT. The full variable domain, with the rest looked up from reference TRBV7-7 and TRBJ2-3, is GAGVSQSPRYKVTKRGQDVTLRCDPISSHATLYWYQQALGQGPEFLTYFNYEAQPDKSGLPSDRFSAERPEGSISTLTIQRTEQRDSAMYRCASSLAAGSRPQYFGPGTRLTVL.

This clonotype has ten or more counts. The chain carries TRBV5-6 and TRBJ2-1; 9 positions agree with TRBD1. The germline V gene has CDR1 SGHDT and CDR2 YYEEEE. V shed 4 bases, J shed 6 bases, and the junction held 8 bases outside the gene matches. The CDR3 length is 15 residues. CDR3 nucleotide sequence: TGTGCCAGCAGCGATACCGGGACAGGGCCCAATGAGCAGTTCTTC. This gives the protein CASSDTGTGPNEQFF.

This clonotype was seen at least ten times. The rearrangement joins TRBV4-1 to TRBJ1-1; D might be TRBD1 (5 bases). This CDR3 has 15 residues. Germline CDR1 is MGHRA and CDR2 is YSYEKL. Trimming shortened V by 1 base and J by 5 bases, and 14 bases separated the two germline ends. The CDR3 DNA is TGCGCCAGCAGCCAAGGGTGGCAGGGAGGAACTGAAGCTTTCTTT. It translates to CASSQGWQGGTEAFF.

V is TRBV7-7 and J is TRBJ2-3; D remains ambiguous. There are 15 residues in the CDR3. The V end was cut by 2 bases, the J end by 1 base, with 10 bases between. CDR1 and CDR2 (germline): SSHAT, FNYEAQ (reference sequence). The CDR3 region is CASSLTPLGTDTQYF. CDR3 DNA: TGTGCCAGCAGCTTAACCCCCTTAGGCACAGATACGCAGTATTTT.

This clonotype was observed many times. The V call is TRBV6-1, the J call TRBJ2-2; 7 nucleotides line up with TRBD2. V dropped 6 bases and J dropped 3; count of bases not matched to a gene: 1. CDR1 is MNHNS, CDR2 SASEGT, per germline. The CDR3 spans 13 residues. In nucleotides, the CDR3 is TGTGCCAGCAGCCTAGCGGACACCGGGGAGCTGTTTTTT. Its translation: CASSLADTGELFF.

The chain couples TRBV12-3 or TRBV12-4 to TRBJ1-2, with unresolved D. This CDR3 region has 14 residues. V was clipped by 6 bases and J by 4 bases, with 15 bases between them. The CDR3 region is CASSPFAGIYGYTF. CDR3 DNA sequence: TGTGCCAGCAGCCCCTTCGCTGGGATCTATGGCTACACCTTC.

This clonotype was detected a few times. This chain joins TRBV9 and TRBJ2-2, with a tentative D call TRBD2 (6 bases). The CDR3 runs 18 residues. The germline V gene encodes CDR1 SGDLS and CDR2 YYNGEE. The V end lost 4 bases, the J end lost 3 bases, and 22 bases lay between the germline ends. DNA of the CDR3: TGTGCCAGCAGCCCTTGGGACTCCCCCAACCGATACACCGGGGAGCTGTTTTTT. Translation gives CASSPWDSPNRYTGELFF.

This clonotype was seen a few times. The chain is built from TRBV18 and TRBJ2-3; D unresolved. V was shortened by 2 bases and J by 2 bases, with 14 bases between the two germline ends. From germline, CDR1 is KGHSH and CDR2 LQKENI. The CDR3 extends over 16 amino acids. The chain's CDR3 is CASSPYGRSHTDTQYF. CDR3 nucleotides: TGTGCCAGCTCACCATACGGCCGGTCTCACACAGATACGCAGTATTTT.

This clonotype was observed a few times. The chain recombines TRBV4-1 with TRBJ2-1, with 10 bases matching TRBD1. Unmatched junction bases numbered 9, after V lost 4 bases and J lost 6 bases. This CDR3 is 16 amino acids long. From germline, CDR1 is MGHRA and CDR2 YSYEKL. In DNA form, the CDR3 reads TGCGCCAGCAGCCGAGAGACAGGGGGCCGCCCCAATGAGCAGTTCTTC. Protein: CASSRETGGRPNEQFF.

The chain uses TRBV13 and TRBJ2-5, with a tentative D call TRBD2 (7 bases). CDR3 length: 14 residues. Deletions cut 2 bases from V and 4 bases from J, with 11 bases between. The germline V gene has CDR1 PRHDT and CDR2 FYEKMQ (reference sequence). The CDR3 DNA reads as TGTGCCAGCAGCTTATGGGGGGGGCCAGAGACCCAGTACTTC. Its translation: CASSLWGGPETQYF.

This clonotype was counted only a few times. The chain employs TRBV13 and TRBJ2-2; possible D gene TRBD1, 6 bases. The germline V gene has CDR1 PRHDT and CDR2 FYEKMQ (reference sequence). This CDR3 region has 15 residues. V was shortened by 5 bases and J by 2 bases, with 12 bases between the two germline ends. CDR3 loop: CASSHTGSNTGELFF. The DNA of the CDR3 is TGTGCCAGCAGCCACACAGGGTCTAACACCGGGGAGCTGTTTTTT.

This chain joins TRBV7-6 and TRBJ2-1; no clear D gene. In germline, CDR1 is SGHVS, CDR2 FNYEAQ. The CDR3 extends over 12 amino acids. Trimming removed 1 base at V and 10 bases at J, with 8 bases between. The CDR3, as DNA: TGTGCCAGCAGCTTAGTACCTACGGAGCAGTTCTTC. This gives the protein CASSLVPTEQFF.

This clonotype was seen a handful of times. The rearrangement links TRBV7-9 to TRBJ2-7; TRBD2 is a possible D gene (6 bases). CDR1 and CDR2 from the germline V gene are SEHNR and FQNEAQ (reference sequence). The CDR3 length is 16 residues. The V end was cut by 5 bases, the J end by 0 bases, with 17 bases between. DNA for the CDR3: TGTGCCAGCAGCCTCGGCGGTCGGGGGTACTCCTACGAGCAGTACTTC. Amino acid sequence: CASSLGGRGYSYEQYF.

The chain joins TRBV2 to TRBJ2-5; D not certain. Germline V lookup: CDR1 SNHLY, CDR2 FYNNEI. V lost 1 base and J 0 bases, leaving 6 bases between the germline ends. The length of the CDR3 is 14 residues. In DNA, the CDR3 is TGTGCCAGCAGTGAAGACCCATACCAAGAGACCCAGTACTTC. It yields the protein CASSEDPYQETQYF.

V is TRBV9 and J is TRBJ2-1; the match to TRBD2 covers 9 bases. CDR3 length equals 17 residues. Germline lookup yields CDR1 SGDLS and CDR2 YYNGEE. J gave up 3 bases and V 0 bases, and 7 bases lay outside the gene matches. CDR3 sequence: CASSVDLQAGGYNEQFF. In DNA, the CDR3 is TGTGCCAGCAGCGTAGATCTGCAAGCGGGGGGCTACAATGAGCAGTTCTTC.

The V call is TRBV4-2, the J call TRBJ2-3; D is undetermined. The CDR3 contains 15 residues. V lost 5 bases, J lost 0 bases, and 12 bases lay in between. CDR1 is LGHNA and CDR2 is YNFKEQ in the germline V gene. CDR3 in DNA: TGTGCCAGCAGCTACGGGCTTAGAAGCACAGATACGCAGTATTTT. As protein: CASSYGLRSTDTQYF.

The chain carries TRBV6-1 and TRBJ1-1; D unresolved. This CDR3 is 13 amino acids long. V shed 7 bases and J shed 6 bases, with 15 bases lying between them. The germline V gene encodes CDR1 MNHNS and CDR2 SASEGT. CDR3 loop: CASKNGGSAEAFF. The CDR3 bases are TGTGCCAGCAAGAATGGCGGCTCCGCTGAAGCTTTCTTT.